The TCR beta chain described here comes from a study of resident and recirculating memory T cells in vitiligo. Overall study: Each patient gave two lesional and two nonlesional epidermal shave biopsies, plus PBMCs.

This clone was counted a single time. Its antigen is not identified. Overall study findings and caveats: No single dominant TCR clone appeared; lesion clonality varied.

The V gene's germline CDR1 is LNHNV and CDR2 YYDKDF (reference sequence). This CDR3 comprises 12 residues. The V and J ends lost 3 bases and 6 bases respectively, with 9 bases between them. The repertoire was sequenced with immunoSEQ multiplex PCR; TCRdb's copy has only in-frame clones and lacks some. The data hold around 76,000 clones, with just over 90% observed a single time. This rearrangement joins TRBV15 to TRBJ2-7; D may be TRBD2 (6 bases). Sequencing used blood. This TCR derives from a male donor with vitiligo. CDR3 region: CATSSPGSEQYF. The CDR3, as DNA: TGTGCCACCAGCAGCCCCGGGAGCGAGCAGTACTTC.